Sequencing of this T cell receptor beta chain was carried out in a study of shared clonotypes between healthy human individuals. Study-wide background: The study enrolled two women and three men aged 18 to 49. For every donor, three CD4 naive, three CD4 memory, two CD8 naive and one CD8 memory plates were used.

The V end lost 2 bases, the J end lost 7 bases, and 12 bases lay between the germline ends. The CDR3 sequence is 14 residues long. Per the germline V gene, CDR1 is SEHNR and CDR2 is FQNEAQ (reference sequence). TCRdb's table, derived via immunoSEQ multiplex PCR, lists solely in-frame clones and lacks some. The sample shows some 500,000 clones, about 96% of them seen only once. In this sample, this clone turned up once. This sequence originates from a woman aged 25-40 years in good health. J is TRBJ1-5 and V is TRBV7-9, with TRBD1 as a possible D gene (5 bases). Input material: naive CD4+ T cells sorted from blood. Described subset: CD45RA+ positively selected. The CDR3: CASSLSGSEQPQHF. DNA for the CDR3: TGTGCCAGCAGCTTATCAGGGAGTGAGCAGCCCCAGCATTTT.